The clone carrying this T cell receptor beta chain was detected only a few times. Its specificity is unknown. This record belongs to a study of beta chain features in type 1 diabetes. The authors reverse transcribed all of the isolated RNA, so sequencing captured expressed TCRB transcripts. Regulatory, naive and central memory T cell samples averaged approximately 3.9 million reads. Produced via immunoSEQ multiplex PCR; TCRdb's table is partial and in-frame only. The sample has about 390,000 clones; over 8.5% are singletons. The V gene's germline CDR1 is GTSNPN and CDR2 SVGIG (reference sequence). The ends were cut back, 3 bases at V and 6 bases at J, with 12 bases in the middle. This CDR3 has 13 amino acids. Sorted cells reached over 95% purity in every population. Study-wide findings and caveats: Within the patient group, naive, central memory and Treg TCRB repertoires appeared more similar to each other than within healthy donors. Within each of all four CD4+ subsets, Type 1 diabetes patients had TCRB CDR3s that were moderately but significantly shorter.

The sequenced sample was central memory CD4+ T cells from blood. The source is a man younger than 45 with type 1 diabetes. The chain has TRBV30 and TRBJ1-5; tentative D call: TRBD1 (6 bases). The CDR3 DNA follows: TGTGCCTGGAGCCGACAGGAGGGTCAGCCCCAGCATTTT. Translating it yields CAWSRQEGQPQHF.